This T cell receptor (beta chain) was profiled in a study of tumor and adjacent non-tumor tissue in lung cancer. Three rounds of nested PCR, following a modified ARM-PCR protocol, produced the TCRbeta library. TCRdb called the multiplex PCR reads again in MiXCR, with one record for every CDR3 protein. The table lists about 93,000 distinct CDR3 sequences, just over 65% of them singletons, with 18% in the top ten. This sample's RNA came from whole unsorted tissue. This clonotype was sampled from a man aged 60-69 years with non-small cell lung cancer. The sequencing sample was made of lung tumor tissue.

DNA of the CDR3: TGCGCCAGCATTGGAAACCACAATCAGCCCCAGCATTTT. It yields the protein CASIGNHNQPQHF. The chain is built from TRBV10-2 and TRBJ1-5; D is uncertain. V was cut by 7 bases and J by 3 bases, with 10 bases left in between. CDR1 is WSHSY, CDR2 SAAADI, per germline. The CDR3 extends over 13 amino acids.